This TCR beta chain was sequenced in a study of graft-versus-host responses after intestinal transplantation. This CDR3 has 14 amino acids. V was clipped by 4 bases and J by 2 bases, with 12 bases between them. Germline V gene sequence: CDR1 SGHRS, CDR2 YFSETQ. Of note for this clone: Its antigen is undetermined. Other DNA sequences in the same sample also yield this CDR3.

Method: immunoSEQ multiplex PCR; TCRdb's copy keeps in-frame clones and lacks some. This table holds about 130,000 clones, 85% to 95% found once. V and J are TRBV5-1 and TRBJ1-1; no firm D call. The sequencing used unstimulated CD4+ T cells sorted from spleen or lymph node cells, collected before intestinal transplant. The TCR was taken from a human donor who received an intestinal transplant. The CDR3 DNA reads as TGCGCCAGCAGCCTAAGCGGTGGCAACACTGAAGCTTTCTTT. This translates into CASSLSGGNTEAFF. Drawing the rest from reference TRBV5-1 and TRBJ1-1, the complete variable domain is KAGVTQTPRYLIKTRGQQVTLSCSPISGHRSVSWYQQTPGQGLQFLFEYFSETQRNKGNFPGRFSGRQFSNSRSEMNVSTLELGDSALYLCASSLSGGNTEAFFGQGTRLTVV.